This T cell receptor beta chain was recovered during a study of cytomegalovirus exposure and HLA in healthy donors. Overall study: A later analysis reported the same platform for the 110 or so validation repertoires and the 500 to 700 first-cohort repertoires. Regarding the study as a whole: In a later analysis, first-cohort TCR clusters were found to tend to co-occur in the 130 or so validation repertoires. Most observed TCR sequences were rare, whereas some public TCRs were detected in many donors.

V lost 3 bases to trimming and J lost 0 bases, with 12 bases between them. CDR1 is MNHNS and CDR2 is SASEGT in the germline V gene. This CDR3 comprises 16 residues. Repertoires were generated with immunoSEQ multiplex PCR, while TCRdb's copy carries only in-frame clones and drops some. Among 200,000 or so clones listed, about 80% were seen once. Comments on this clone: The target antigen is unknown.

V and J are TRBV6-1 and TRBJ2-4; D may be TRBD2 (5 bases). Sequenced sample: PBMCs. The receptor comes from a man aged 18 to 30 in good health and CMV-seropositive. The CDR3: CASSEGGSGAKNIQYF. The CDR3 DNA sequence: TGTGCCAGCAGTGAGGGTGGGAGTGGAGCCAAAAACATTCAGTACTTC.